This T cell receptor beta chain appears in the sequencing data of a study of cytomegalovirus exposure and HLA in healthy donors. The PCR was carried out with 60 Vbeta primers and 13 Jbeta primers. The method was immunoSEQ multiplex PCR; TCRdb's version includes in-frame clones alone and lacks a portion of them. Of 150,000 to 200,000 clones in the sample, about 75% were seen once. The CDR3 is made up of 15 amino acids. V was pared by 3 bases and J by 1 base, with 10 bases between. The germline gives CDR1 MDHEN, CDR2 SYDVKM. This clone was found a few times. Antigen specificity is unknown. Findings and caveats of the study: Previous analysis showed most TCR beta V segments were productive about 90% or about 30% of the time. The study assumed roughly uniform donor sequencing depth for presence/absence analyses.

The chain combines TRBV28 with TRBJ1-5; a possible D gene is TRBD1 (6 bases). The origin of this receptor is a female donor in good health and CMV-seronegative. Sequencing used PBMCs. As DNA, the CDR3 is TGTGCCAGCAGTTTTAGCAGGGGAAGCAATCAGCCCCAGCATTTT. It yields the protein CASSFSRGSNQPQHF.